A single sample gave rise to the 27 T cell receptor beta chains below, sequenced in a study of T cells after posttransplantation cyclophosphamide. The protocol was immunoSEQ multiplex PCR, while the TCRdb copy is restricted to in-frame clones and leaves out a portion. The sample shows 25,000 to 30,000 clones, none of them appearing just once. Sequencing was carried out using PBMCs. The receptor set was obtained from a man between 50 and 59 years old in good health, CMV-negative, and a related stem cell transplant donor.

Ten or more counts support this clone. The rearrangement links TRBV10-2 to TRBJ2-3; 7 bases map to TRBD2. The CDR3 is 14 residues long. Per germline, CDR1 WSHSY and CDR2 SAAADI. V shed 5 bases and J 1 base; nucleotides not matched to a gene: 3. The CDR3 DNA reads as TGCGCCAGCAGTCTCCGGGAGGGCACAGATACGCAGTATTTT. This sequence encodes CASSLREGTDTQYF.

This clone was seen only a few times. The chain carries TRBV6-5 and TRBJ2-5; D is unclear. Trimming took 1 base from V and 3 from J, leaving 6 bases between them. The CDR3 runs to 13 residues. Per germline, CDR1 MNHEY and CDR2 SVGAGI. CDR3 nucleotides: TGTGCCAGCAGTTACTTCCCCAAAGAGACCCAGTACTTC. This translates into CASSYFPKETQYF.

This clone was recorded at least ten times. The CDR3 DNA reads TGCGCCAGCAGCTTGGGTGGGCAGGGAGGTCTCGAGCAGTACTTC. It is translated as CASSLGGQGGLEQYF. The chain recombines TRBV5-1 with TRBJ2-7; tentatively, D is TRBD2 (6 bases). The CDR3 is 15 amino acids. Per germline, CDR1 SGHRS and CDR2 YFSETQ. The germline V and J ends were trimmed by 0 bases and 6 bases, with 16 bases remaining between them.

The table lists this clone with many counts. In DNA form, the CDR3 reads TGTGCCACCACAGGCCCGGATTCCAATCAGCCCCAGCATTTT. Translation gives CATTGPDSNQPQHF. The genes are TRBV19 and TRBJ1-5; possibly TRBD1 for D (5 bases). The V gene's germline CDR1 is LNHDA and CDR2 SQIVND (reference sequence). The V end lost 10 bases, the J end lost 3 bases, and 16 bases lay between the germline ends. This CDR3 is built from 14 residues. Using reference TRBV19 and TRBJ1-5 for the parts outside the CDR3, the full variable domain is DGGITQSPKYLFRKEGQNVTLSCEQNLNHDAMYWYRQDPGQGLRLIYYSQIVNDFQKGDIAEGYSVSREKKESFPLTVTSAQKNPTAFYLCATTGPDSNQPQHFGDGTRLSIL.

The sample holds many counts of this clone. The chain is built from TRBV7-3 and TRBJ2-6; D is undetermined. Trimming removed 1 base at V and 2 bases at J, with 12 bases between. Germline CDR1 SGHTA, CDR2 FQGTGA. The CDR3 extends over 17 amino acids. DNA for the CDR3: TGTGCCAGCAGCTTAAATCCCCTGGCTCCTGGGGCCAACGTCCTGACTTTC. This translates into CASSLNPLAPGANVLTF.

This clone has only a few counts. This chain joins TRBV19 and TRBJ2-5, with D maybe TRBD1 (6 bases). Judging by the DNA end, TRBJ2-7 fits better; the J call may be wrong. Germline V lookup: CDR1 LNHDA, CDR2 SQIVND (reference sequence). The CDR3 contains 11 residues. CDR3 in amino acids: CASRGGYEQYF. CDR3 coding DNA: TGTGCCAGTAGAGGGGGCTACGAGCAGTACTTC.

There are many counts of this clone. The rearrangement uses TRBV19 and TRBJ1-1, with 9 bases that match TRBD1. The length of the CDR3 is 13 residues. The V segment lost 3 bases and the J segment 7 bases; nucleotides outside the gene matches: 3. Looked up from germline, CDR1 is LNHDA and CDR2 is SQIVND (reference sequence). This CDR3 is CASSIGDRVEAFF. The CDR3 coding sequence is TGTGCCAGTAGTATTGGGGACAGGGTTGAAGCTTTCTTT.

This clone appeared many times. The rearrangement joins TRBV29-1 to TRBJ2-1, with unresolved D. Germline CDR1 is SQVTM and CDR2 is ANQGSEA. The V end was cut by 6 bases, the J end by 0 bases, with 15 bases between. This CDR3 is 15 amino acids long. CDR3 sequence (DNA): TGCAGCGTACGACCGCAGGCCCACTCCTACAATGAGCAGTTCTTC. The encoded protein is CSVRPQAHSYNEQFF.

Many counts were recorded for this clone. The CDR3 loop is CASSITGTGNSPLHF. Here the CDR3 DNA reads TGTGCCAGCAGCATAACCGGGACAGGGAATTCACCCCTCCACTTT. V is TRBV7-6 and J is TRBJ1-6; 9 bases match TRBD1. CDR1 is SGHVS and CDR2 is FNYEAQ in the germline V gene. CDR3 size: 15 residues. The V and J ends lost 5 bases and 7 bases, in that order; junction bases with no gene match: 6. The full variable domain, in which reference TRBV7-6 and TRBJ1-6 provide the parts outside the CDR3, is GAGVSQSPRYKVTKRGQDVALRCDPISGHVSLYWYRQALGQGPEFLTYFNYEAQQDKSGLPNDRFSAERPEGSISTLTIQRTEQRDSAMYRCASSITGTGNSPLHFGNGTRLTVT.

This clone occurred many times. The gene calls are TRBV30 and TRBJ2-1; D perhaps matches TRBD2 (6 bases). V dropped 5 bases and J dropped 7 bases, with 15 bases sitting between them. The CDR3 spans 13 residues. Germline values: CDR1 GTSNPN, CDR2 SVGIG (reference sequence). CDR3 in amino acids: CAWRRGLWNEQFF. In DNA form, the CDR3 reads TGTGCCTGGCGGCGGGGTCTATGGAATGAGCAGTTCTTC.

The table lists this clone with many counts. The V gene is TRBV7-3, the J gene TRBJ1-2, with 7 bases matching TRBD1. From germline, CDR1 is SGHTA and CDR2 FQGTGA. Trimming took 4 bases from V and 2 from J; bases not matched to a gene: 4. CDR3 length: 14 residues. Here the CDR3 reads CASSSQGQNYGYTF. In DNA, the CDR3 is TGTGCCAGCAGCTCTCAGGGACAGAACTATGGCTACACCTTC.

This clone was found many times. V is TRBV18 and J is TRBJ1-5; a weak D match, TRBD1 (6 bases). With 3 bases removed from V and 2 bases from J, the gap between germline ends came to 14 bases. This CDR3 region has 16 residues. Germline loops: CDR1 KGHSH, CDR2 LQKENI. The CDR3, as DNA: TGTGCCAGCTCACCGGGGGGGCGAGGTGGCAATCAGCCCCAGCATTTT. It codes for CASSPGGRGGNQPQHF.

This clone qualifies as medium-sized. The V call is TRBV18, the J call TRBJ2-1; 11 bases map to TRBD2. The germline V gene has CDR1 KGHSH and CDR2 LQKENI. This CDR3 comprises 17 residues. V shed 6 bases, J shed 0 bases, and the junction held 7 bases outside the gene matches. The CDR3 spells CASSLGTSGSSYNEQFF. For the CDR3, the DNA is TGTGCCAGCTCCCTCGGGACTAGCGGAAGCTCCTACAATGAGCAGTTCTTC.

By proportion, this clone is medium-sized. This chain joins TRBV6-1 and TRBJ2-2; 11 positions match TRBD2. The trim removed 2 bases at V and 1 base at J, leaving 0 bases unmatched. Germline V gene data show CDR1 as MNHNS and CDR2 as SASEGT. The CDR3 covers 16 residues. This chain's CDR3 is CASSELAGGNTGELFF. DNA of the CDR3: TGTGCCAGCAGTGAACTAGCGGGAGGGAACACCGGGGAGCTGTTTTTT.

This clone was picked up many times. The chain joins TRBV7-9 to TRBJ2-7; maybe TRBD2 (5 bases). Between the trimmed V and J ends, which lost 1 base and 4 bases, there was a span of 14 bases. The CDR3 extends over 15 amino acids. The germline V gene has CDR1 SEHNR and CDR2 FQNEAQ (reference sequence). This chain's CDR3 is CASSLGWRGQYEQYF. CDR3 nucleotides: TGTGCCAGCAGCTTAGGATGGAGAGGGCAGTACGAGCAGTACTTC.

This clone was recorded many times. The V and J genes are TRBV27 and TRBJ2-1; D not resolved. Trimming took off 5 bases at V and 0 bases at J, with 8 bases between the two ends. The CDR3 is made up of 14 amino acids. The germline V gene encodes CDR1 MNHEY and CDR2 SMNVEV (reference sequence). CDR3 sequence reads: CASSPVGSYNEQFF. As DNA, the CDR3 is TGTGCCAGCAGTCCGGTCGGCTCCTACAATGAGCAGTTCTTC.

Ten or more counts support this clone. CDR3 sequence (DNA): TGCGCCAGCAGCTTGGCAGGCCCTGCAGATACGCAGTATTTT. This translates into CASSLAGPADTQYF. The chain carries TRBV5-1 and TRBJ2-3, with no clear D. Germline V gene sequence: CDR1 SGHRS, CDR2 YFSETQ. V lost 0 bases and J lost 4, with 9 bases in between. The CDR3 spans 14 residues.

This clone was counted many times. V usage is TRBV7-9 and J usage is TRBJ1-1; 10 bases fit TRBD1. V shed 5 bases and J 3 bases; nucleotides not matched to a gene: 6. Germline CDR1 and CDR2: SEHNR and FQNEAQ (reference sequence). The CDR3 is 15 residues long. CDR3 loop: CASSLRTGGHTEAFF. CDR3 sequence (DNA): TGTGCCAGCAGCCTACGGACAGGGGGACACACTGAAGCTTTCTTT. The whole variable domain, remainder taken from reference TRBV7-9 and TRBJ1-1, is DTGVSQNPRHKITKRGQNVTFRCDPISEHNRLYWYRQTLGQGPEFLTYFQNEAQLEKSRLLSDRFSAERPKGSFSTLEIQRTEQGDSAMYLCASSLRTGGHTEAFFGQGTRLTVV.

This clone showed up many times. The rearrangement uses TRBV18 and TRBJ1-1; 10 bases line up with TRBD1. There are 15 residues in the CDR3. The germline gives CDR1 KGHSH, CDR2 LQKENI. The V and J ends lost 6 bases and 5 bases, in that order; junction bases with no gene match: 9. In DNA form, the CDR3 reads TGTGCCAGCTCGCGGGACAGGGGACTTTCAACTGAAGCTTTCTTT. This sequence encodes CASSRDRGLSTEAFF.

In this sample, this clone turned up many times. The chain is built from TRBV27 and TRBJ2-3; 8 nucleotides agree with TRBD1. Per the germline V gene, CDR1 is MNHEY and CDR2 is SMNVEV (reference sequence). The CDR3 is 16 amino acids. With 4 bases clipped from V and 2 bases from J, the junction kept 8 bases outside the gene matches. The CDR3 DNA reads TGTGCCAGCAGTTCTTTACAGGGGGGACTCACAGATACGCAGTATTTT. Residues: CASSSLQGGLTDTQYF.

This clone was counted ten times or more. The CDR3 bases are TGTGCCAGCAGTGAATTCGGGGGTAGGGATCAGCCCCAGCATTTT. Encoded protein: CASSEFGGRDQPQHF. The chain couples TRBV2 to TRBJ1-5; D may be TRBD1 (5 bases). Looked up from germline, CDR1 is SNHLY and CDR2 is FYNNEI. Trimming took off 2 bases at V and 5 bases at J, with 13 bases between the two ends. The CDR3 covers 15 residues.

This clone appeared many times. Sequence at one end of the junction differs from germline and may be a read error. The chain employs TRBV6-1 and TRBJ2-2; D gene unclear. There are 14 residues in the CDR3. Germline loops: CDR1 MNHNS, CDR2 SASEGT. CDR3 sequence (DNA): TGTGCCAGCATTGAAACTTCTAACACCGGGGAGCTGTTTTTT. Translated, it gives CASIETSNTGELFF.

This clone was observed at least ten times. The rearrangement joins TRBV7-3 to TRBJ2-7; D is unclear. Germline assignment: CDR1 SGHTA and CDR2 FQGTGA. The CDR3 is made up of 13 amino acids. V lost 6 bases and J lost 2, with 11 bases in between. The CDR3 is CASSMSQAYEQYF. CDR3 nucleotides: TGTGCCAGCAGTATGAGTCAGGCCTACGAGCAGTACTTC.

In its sample, this clone was seen many times. This rearrangement joins TRBV2 to TRBJ2-6, with 8 positions matching TRBD1. CDR3 length: 17 amino acids. Germline V CDR1 and CDR2: SNHLY, FYNNEI. The V gene end was trimmed by 7 bases and the J gene end by 2 bases; junction bases not matched to a gene: 10. The CDR3 coding sequence is TGTGCCAGCATTACGGACAGGGCAAGACCTGGGGCCAACGTCCTGACTTTC. Protein sequence: CASITDRARPGANVLTF.

This clone was picked up many times. This CDR3 reads CASSRLAGVSDEQFF. The CDR3 DNA is TGTGCCAGCTCCCGACTAGCGGGAGTATCCGATGAGCAGTTCTTC. The V gene is TRBV7-7, the J gene TRBJ2-1; 12 bases are a match to TRBD2. The J segment lost 8 bases and the V segment lost 8 bases, leaving 10 bases of the junction unmatched. There are 15 residues in the CDR3. Per the germline V gene, CDR1 is SSHAT and CDR2 is FNYEAQ (reference sequence).

This clone occurred many times. The V and J genes are TRBV5-1 and TRBJ2-2; no clear D gene. Trimming left V 1 base short and J 6 bases short, with 13 bases between. The CDR3 loop spans 15 amino acids. Germline V lookup: CDR1 SGHRS, CDR2 YFSETQ. CDR3 protein: CASSLSSPSAGELFF. The CDR3 bases are TGCGCCAGCAGCTTGAGTTCCCCGTCAGCCGGGGAGCTGTTTTTT.

This clone was seen many times. The rearrangement links TRBV6-6 to TRBJ2-5, with 12 bases fitting TRBD2. Germline CDR1 is MNHNY and CDR2 is SVGAGI (reference sequence). The V gene end was trimmed by 0 bases and the J gene end by 2 bases; junction bases not matched to a gene: 1. The CDR3 sequence is 16 residues long. The chain's CDR3 is CASSYSLAGGQETQYF. CDR3 in DNA: TGTGCCAGCAGTTACTCTCTAGCGGGAGGGCAAGAGACCCAGTACTTC.